This T cell receptor beta chain derives from a study of response to subunit inactivated influenza vaccine. Study-wide results and limits: The authors offered the suggestion that each seasonal influenza vaccination recruits few new T cells.

The germline gives CDR1 MNHNS, CDR2 SASEGT. This CDR3 spans 15 amino acids. Losses at the gene ends were 4 bases for V and 3 bases for J; bases not matched to a gene: 7. Using its own MiXCR run on the RT-PCR reads, TCRdb lists one record per CDR3 protein. The table includes 400,000 to 550,000 distinct CDR3 sequences, roughly 23% detected once. A note on this clonotype: Its antigen remains unidentified.

This chain links TRBV6-1 with TRBJ2-7; 9 bases map to TRBD1. This sequence originates from a man aged 45-65 years who received an inactivated influenza vaccine. Sequences were derived from CD4+ T cells sorted from PBMCs, sampled 5 days after vaccination. Written as DNA, the CDR3 is TGTGCCAGCAGTGCCACCGGGACAGGGAGCTACGAGCAGTACTTC. The encoded protein is CASSATGTGSYEQYF.